The sample holds many counts of the clone carrying this T cell receptor beta chain. Its antigen is unknown. Time point meaning: sample taken at primary tumor resection. The authors sequenced whole RNA from tumor, nontumor lung or frozen PBMC without sorting. The sample is drawn from a study of spatial heterogeneity in lung cancer. Looking at the study overall: Consistent detection of more beta-chain than alpha-chain sequences was observed. The average count in raw reads for each unique TCR and UMI combination exceeded nine appearances. General observations from the study: Compared with follow-up, resection was when ubiquitous expanded tumor TCRs appeared in blood more.

A single record per CDR3 protein comes from TCRdb applying MiXCR to the 5' RACE reads. Here the sample spans 40,000 to 45,000 distinct CDR3 sequences, 6% to 7% being singletons. The CDR3 is made up of 14 amino acids. The clonotype comes from a female donor with early-stage non-small cell lung cancer. This material consisted of PBMCs, taken at surgery. The genes are TRBV21-1 and TRBJ2-3. TRBV21-1 is a known pseudogene. CDR3 loop: CASSKADGADTQYF. The CDR3 DNA follows: TGTGCCAGCAGCAAAGCCGATGGAGCAGATACGCAGTATTTT.